What follows are 20 T cell receptor beta chains derived from one specimen sequenced in a study of T cell responses to AZD1222 COVID-19 vaccine. TCRdb's table, derived via immunoSEQ multiplex PCR, lists solely in-frame clones and lacks some. The sample lists roughly 150,000 clones, approximately 80% occurring once. Sequencing used peripheral blood, obtained on day 0 of AZD1222 vaccination. The receptors shown here come from an adult in good health.

This clone was seen a single time. V and J are TRBV5-4 and TRBJ2-5, with 9 nucleotides matching TRBD2. Germline-derived CDR1 and CDR2 are SGHNT and YYREEE (reference sequence). This CDR3 spans 17 amino acids. Trimming at V came to 3 bases and at J to 1 base, leaving 10 bases not matched to a gene. As DNA, the CDR3 is TGTGCCAGCAGCTCGCGGGGGCGGGGGGGCTCCCAAGAGACCCAGTACTTC. Translating gives CASSSRGRGGSQETQYF.

V is TRBV6-5 and J is TRBJ1-5; 7 positions agree with TRBD1. The CDR3 runs to 14 residues. Losses at the gene ends were 4 bases for V and 3 bases for J; bases not matched to a gene: 3. From germline, CDR1 is MNHEY and CDR2 SVGAGI. CDR3 sequence reads: CASSWQGVNQPQHF. In DNA, the CDR3 is TGTGCCAGCAGTTGGCAGGGGGTCAATCAGCCCCAGCATTTT.

The chain combines TRBV6-5 with TRBJ1-2; D might be TRBD1 (5 bases). The CDR3 extends over 12 amino acids. Germline values: CDR1 MNHEY, CDR2 SVGAGI. Deletions cut 7 bases from V and 4 bases from J, with 10 bases between. CDR3 nucleotides: TGTGCCAGCAAATCAGGGATCTATGGCTACACCTTC. Translated, it gives CASKSGIYGYTF.

This clone has more than one count but fewer than ten. The rearrangement uses TRBV14 and TRBJ1-3, with D uncertain. CDR1 and CDR2 (germline): SGHDN, FVKESK. The V end was cut by 2 bases, the J end by 0 bases, with 17 bases between. There are 18 residues in the CDR3. The CDR3 sequence is CASSQIPLTSRSGNTIYF. The CDR3 DNA reads TGTGCCAGCAGCCAAATCCCTTTGACGTCCCGCTCTGGAAACACCATATATTTT.

V and J are TRBV30 and TRBJ1-3, with TRBD1 identical over 8 bases. V lost 2 bases and J lost 4; bases outside the gene matches: 13. CDR1 is GTSNPN and CDR2 is SVGIG in the germline V gene (reference sequence). The CDR3 runs to 17 residues. The chain's CDR3 is CAWSTGGKSGRGNTIYF. CDR3 DNA sequence: TGTGCCTGGAGTACAGGGGGAAAATCTGGGAGGGGAAACACCATATATTTT.

The chain couples TRBV27 to TRBJ1-2, with a possible D match to TRBD1 (5 bases). This CDR3 contains 12 residues. Trimming shortened V by 5 bases and J by 8 bases, and 12 bases separated the two germline ends. The germline V gene encodes CDR1 MNHEY and CDR2 SMNVEV (reference sequence). CDR3 sequence reads: CASSLKGYGYTF. CDR3 in DNA: TGTGCCAGCAGTCTGAAGGGGTACGGCTACACCTTC.

This sequence joins TRBV6-2 or TRBV6-3 and TRBJ2-7, with D possibly being TRBD1 (6 bases). Germline V lookup: CDR1 MNHEY, CDR2 SVGEGT. The CDR3 is 17 residues long. Trimming cost V 2 bases and J 4 bases, with 21 bases left between them. The DNA of the CDR3 is TGTGCCAGCAGTTACCCTTCCCCCCAGGGGTTGGGGTACGAGCAGTACTTC. It encodes CASSYPSPQGLGYEQYF.

The chain combines TRBV3-1 (or the pseudogene TRBV3-2) with TRBJ1-6, with 9 bases fitting TRBD1. The CDR3 covers 17 residues. Germline-derived CDR1 and CDR2 are LGHDT and YNNKEL (reference sequence). With 0 bases clipped from V and 10 bases from J, the junction kept 10 bases outside the gene matches. The CDR3 sequence is CASSQDGTGTGRSPLHF. CDR3 coding DNA: TGTGCCAGCAGCCAAGACGGAACTGGGACAGGGAGGTCACCCCTCCACTTT.

V gene TRBV28 combines with J gene TRBJ2-7; D is perhaps TRBD2 (5 bases). The CDR3 extends over 16 amino acids. The germline V gene has CDR1 MDHEN and CDR2 SYDVKM. Trimming took off 2 bases at V and 3 bases at J, with 17 bases between the two ends. CDR3 sequence (DNA): TGTGCCAGCAGTTTAGTGTACACAGATCGGGGCTACGAGCAGTACTTC. This sequence encodes CASSLVYTDRGYEQYF.

The chain is built from TRBV27 and TRBJ1-1, with a possible D match to TRBD1 (5 bases). There are 13 residues in the CDR3. V was trimmed by 3 bases and J by 6 bases, leaving 11 bases between them. The germline V gene encodes CDR1 MNHEY and CDR2 SMNVEV (reference sequence). CDR3 region: CASSFSGVAEAFF. CDR3 DNA: TGTGCCAGCAGTTTTTCGGGGGTAGCTGAAGCTTTCTTT.

The rearrangement uses TRBV24-1 and TRBJ2-5; D ambiguous. Germline V lookup: CDR1 KGHDR, CDR2 SFDVKD. The CDR3 loop spans 20 amino acids. V gave up 3 bases and J gave up 5 bases, with 30 bases separating them. The CDR3 here is CATSDRPATRPPTVRETQYF. In nucleotides, the CDR3 is TGTGCCACCAGTGATCGTCCCGCCACGCGACCCCCAACAGTCCGGGAGACCCAGTACTTC.

This sequence joins TRBV4-1 and TRBJ1-2; D unresolved. The germline CDR1 and CDR2 sequences are MGHRA and YSYEKL. CDR3 length: 15 amino acids. The V and J ends lost 1 base and 0 bases respectively, with 9 bases between them. The CDR3: CASSQGRESNYGYTF. In DNA, the CDR3 is TGCGCCAGCAGCCAAGGTCGGGAGTCTAACTATGGCTACACCTTC.

The chain has TRBV11-2 and TRBJ2-7, with D perhaps matching TRBD1 or TRBD2 (6 bases each). The CDR3 covers 15 residues. CDR1 and CDR2 from the germline V gene are SGHAT and FQNNGV. Trimming took 5 bases from V and 2 from J, leaving 16 bases between them. DNA for the CDR3: TGTGCCAGCAGCCCCGGCGGAGGGGGACCCTACGAGCAGTACTTC. Translation gives CASSPGGGGPYEQYF.

The rearrangement links TRBV30 to TRBJ2-1; TRBD2 matches 10 bases. This CDR3 is 14 amino acids long. V was clipped by 5 bases and J by 3 bases; unmatched bases: 4. Germline V CDR1 and CDR2: GTSNPN, SVGIG (reference sequence). CDR3 sequence: CAWVAGGFYNEQFF. CDR3 bases: TGTGCCTGGGTAGCGGGGGGCTTCTACAATGAGCAGTTCTTC.

J is TRBJ1-1 and V is TRBV6-6, with TRBD1 as a possible D gene (5 bases). The CDR3 runs 16 residues. V shed 2 bases and J shed 3 bases, with 16 bases lying between them. Germline V CDR1 and CDR2: MNHNY, SVGAGI (reference sequence). In DNA, the CDR3 is TGTGCCAGCAGTTACCCGGGGCCTCAGGGTCACACTGAAGCTTTCTTT. It specifies CASSYPGPQGHTEAFF.

This clone was counted between two and nine times. This chain joins TRBV6-4 and TRBJ2-2, with 7 bases aligning to TRBD1. Looked up from germline, CDR1 is MRHNA and CDR2 is SNTAGT. The CDR3 runs 14 residues. With 6 bases clipped from V and 2 bases from J, the junction kept 3 bases outside the gene matches. The CDR3 bases are TGTGCCAGCAGAGGACAGGCCAACACCGGGGAGCTGTTTTTT. Amino acid sequence: CASRGQANTGELFF.

The chain recombines TRBV6-6 with TRBJ1-4, with D possibly TRBD1 on 5 matching bases. Trimming removed 5 bases from V and 0 bases from J, with 10 bases in between. This CDR3 comprises 15 residues. Germline V gene lookup returns CDR1 MNHNY and CDR2 SVGAGI (reference sequence). The CDR3 DNA reads as TGTGCCAGCAGTCCCCAGGGAGCAACTAATGAAAAACTGTTTTTT. This translates into CASSPQGATNEKLFF.

The gene calls are TRBV24-1 and TRBJ2-1; 8 bases align to TRBD1. V shed 5 bases and J 9 bases; nucleotides not matched to a gene: 20. This CDR3 spans 18 amino acids. Germline values: CDR1 KGHDR, CDR2 SFDVKD. The CDR3 loop is CATSGDRTFRAGRVEQFF. The CDR3 region has the DNA TGTGCCACCAGTGGGGACAGGACCTTCAGGGCCGGCCGAGTTGAGCAGTTCTTC.

In this sample, this clone turned up once. V and J are TRBV3-1 (or the pseudogene TRBV3-2) and TRBJ2-5, with D possibly being TRBD1 (6 bases). Trimming cost V 0 bases and J 7 bases, with 9 bases left between them. The germline gives CDR1 LGHDT, CDR2 YNNKEL (reference sequence). The length of the CDR3 is 13 residues. The CDR3 loop is CASSQDLGGTQYF. The CDR3 DNA is TGTGCCAGCAGCCAAGATCTAGGGGGGACCCAGTACTTC.

The chain joins TRBV6-1 to TRBJ1-3; tentatively, D is TRBD1 (5 bases). Germline V gene lookup returns CDR1 MNHNS and CDR2 SASEGT. The V end lost 0 bases, the J end lost 2 bases, and 11 bases lay between the germline ends. The CDR3 sequence is 16 residues long. CDR3 DNA: TGTGCCAGCAGTGAAGCGCTCGGGGCAGCTGGAAACACCATATATTTT. Protein product: CASSEALGAAGNTIYF.